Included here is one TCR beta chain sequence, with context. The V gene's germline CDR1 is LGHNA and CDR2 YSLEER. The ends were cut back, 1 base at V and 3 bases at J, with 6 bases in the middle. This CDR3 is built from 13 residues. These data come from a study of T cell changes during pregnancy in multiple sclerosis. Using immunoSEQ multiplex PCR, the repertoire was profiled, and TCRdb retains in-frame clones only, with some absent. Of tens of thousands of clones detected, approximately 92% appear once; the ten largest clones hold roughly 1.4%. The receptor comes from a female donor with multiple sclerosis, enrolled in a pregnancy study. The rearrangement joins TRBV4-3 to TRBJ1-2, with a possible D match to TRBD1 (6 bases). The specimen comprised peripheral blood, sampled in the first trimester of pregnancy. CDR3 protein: CASSQGTDYGYTF. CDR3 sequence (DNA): TGCGCCAGCAGCCAAGGGACAGACTATGGCTACACCTTC.